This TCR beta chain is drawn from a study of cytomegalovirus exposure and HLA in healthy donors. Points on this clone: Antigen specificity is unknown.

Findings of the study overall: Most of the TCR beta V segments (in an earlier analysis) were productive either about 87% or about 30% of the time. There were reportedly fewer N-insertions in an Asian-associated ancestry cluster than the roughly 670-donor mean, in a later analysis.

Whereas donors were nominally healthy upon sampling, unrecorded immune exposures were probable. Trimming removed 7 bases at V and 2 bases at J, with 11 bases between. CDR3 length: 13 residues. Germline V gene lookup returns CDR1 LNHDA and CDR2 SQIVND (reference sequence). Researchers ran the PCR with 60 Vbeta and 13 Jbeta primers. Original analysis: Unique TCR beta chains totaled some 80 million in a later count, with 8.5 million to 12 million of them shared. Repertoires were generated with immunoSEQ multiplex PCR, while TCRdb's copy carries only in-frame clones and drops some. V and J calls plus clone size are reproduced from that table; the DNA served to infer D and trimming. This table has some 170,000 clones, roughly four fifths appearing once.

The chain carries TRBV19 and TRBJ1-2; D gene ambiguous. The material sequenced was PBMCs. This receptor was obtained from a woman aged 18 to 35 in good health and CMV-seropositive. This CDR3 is CASIPSGNYGYTF. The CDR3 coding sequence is TGTGCCAGTATCCCTAGCGGGAACTATGGCTACACCTTC.